The present T cell receptor beta chain was sequenced within a study of beta chain features in type 1 diabetes. Overall study context: Healthy donors resembled patients in age, gender and cell yields. Study observations and caveats: Shorter templates might be favored by PCR, equally in patients and controls. Reduced insertions and increased deletions marked VDJ junctions in type 1 diabetes patients.

The V gene's germline CDR1 is SGHKS and CDR2 YYEKEE (reference sequence). CDR3 length: 14 residues. V lost 3 bases, J lost 7 bases, and 14 bases lay in between. A word on this clone: The antigen remains unidentified.

The authors reverse transcribed all of the isolated RNA, so sequencing captured expressed TCRB transcripts. A few million reads, on average, came from each naive, central memory and regulatory T cell sample. Assay used: immunoSEQ multiplex PCR; TCRdb lists only in-frame clones, some missing. The table lists around 430,000 clones, about 30% of them singletons. This TCR was recovered from a man aged 18 to 30 in good health. Material: naive CD4+ T cells from blood. J is TRBJ2-1 and V is TRBV5-5; D is possibly TRBD1 or TRBD2 (5 bases each). CDR3 loop: CASSSGGWGNEQFF. CDR3 sequence (DNA): TGTGCCAGCAGCTCAGGCGGCTGGGGGAATGAGCAGTTCTTC.